This T cell receptor (beta chain) was sequenced during a study of OX40 agonist ivuxolimab in advanced cancers. Points from the study as a whole: Doses of 0.1 to 3.0 mg/kg were accompanied by clonal expansion of CD4+ and CD8+ blood T cells by week 6.

Assay: immunoSEQ multiplex PCR; the TCRdb copy retains only in-frame clones and omits some. Among over 95,000 clones listed, roughly 90% were seen once. CDR3 length: 12 amino acids. The germline V gene encodes CDR1 MGHDK and CDR2 SYGVNS. V lost 11 bases, J lost 5 bases, and 15 bases lay in between. Concerning this clone: Its antigen is not known.

The sequence was obtained from an adult with an advanced solid tumor such as melanoma, head and neck, liver or kidney cancer. The chain joins TRBV25-1 to TRBJ1-1; D remains ambiguous. This specimen was CD4+ or CD8+ T cells sorted from blood, taken in a trial of the OX40 agonist ivuxolimab. The CDR3 is CASSRAHTEAFF. As DNA, the CDR3 is TGTGCCTCCTCCCGGGCGCATACTGAAGCTTTCTTT.